The rows below give T cell receptor beta chains drawn from one sample of a study of shared clonotypes between healthy human individuals. Repertoires were generated with immunoSEQ multiplex PCR, while TCRdb's copy carries only in-frame clones and drops some. The sample consists of 2 million to 2.5 million clones, 85% to 95% of them appearing once. Specimen: naive CD4+ T cells from PBMCs. Source of these receptors: a man aged 18 to 35 in good health. Some clones in this sample may be carry-over from other donors' samples. Both conserved end residues are part of each CDR3. D genes are given only for firm matches. Clone size is shown for a subset of rows, as once, few, many or a class of expanded clone.

D: TRBD2
J: TRBJ2-5
V: TRBV5-4
size: once
DNA: TGTGCCAGCAGCTTGGGTGGACTAGCGGGAGTTGAGACCCAGTACTTC
CDR3: CASSLGGLAGVETQYF

D: NA
J: TRBJ2-5
V: TRBV5-1
size: NA
DNA: TGCGCCAGCAGCTTGGGGCTAGACGAGACCCAGTACTTC
CDR3: CASSLGLDETQYF

D: TRBD1
J: TRBJ1-5
V: TRBV4-2
size: NA
DNA: TGTGCCAGCAGCCCCAGCGAAGGACAGGATAATCAGCCCCAGCATTTT
CDR3: CASSPSEGQDNQPQHF

D: NA
J: TRBJ2-3
V: TRBV6-1
size: NA
DNA: TGTGCCAGCAGTGGAGGGATCACAGATACGCAGTATTTT
CDR3: CASSGGITDTQYF

D: NA
J: TRBJ1-5
V: TRBV10-3
size: NA
DNA: TGTGCCATCAGTGAGTCTATAATGGAGGCTAGCAATCAGCCCCAGCATTTT
CDR3: CAISESIMEASNQPQHF

D: TRBD2
J: TRBJ2-7
V: TRBV2
size: once
DNA: TGTGCCAGCAGTGAAACTAGCGGGAGCTACGAGCAGTACTTC
CDR3: CASSETSGSYEQYF

D: NA
J: TRBJ1-2
V: TRBV5-6
size: NA
DNA: TGTGCCAGCAGCTTGCCCGGGACACCTTCAATTTACACCTTC
CDR3: CASSLPGTPSIYTF

D: NA
J: TRBJ1-3
V: TRBV7-2
size: NA
DNA: TGTGCCAGCAGCTTAGGTCTCCCAGCCTCTGGAAACACCATATATTTT
CDR3: CASSLGLPASGNTIYF

D: NA
J: TRBJ1-2
V: TRBV30
size: NA
DNA: TGTGCCTGGAGTGTCGGGCAGGGGAGAAACTATGGCTACACCTTC
CDR3: CAWSVGQGRNYGYTF

D: NA
J: TRBJ1-4
V: TRBV5-4
size: few
DNA: TGTGCCAGCAGCTTGGCCGTCGATGAAAAACTGTTTTTT
CDR3: CASSLAVDEKLFF

D: TRBD1
J: TRBJ2-1
V: TRBV7-9
size: NA
DNA: TGTGCCAGCAGCTTAGGACAGGGGATCGATGAGCAGTTCTTC
CDR3: CASSLGQGIDEQFF

D: TRBD1
J: TRBJ2-5
V: TRBV5-4
size: NA
DNA: TGTGCCAGCAGCGCGCACCGGGACAGCATCCAAGAGACCCAGTACTTC
CDR3: CASSAHRDSIQETQYF

D: TRBD1
J: TRBJ2-5
V: TRBV5-4
size: NA
DNA: TGTGCCAGCAGCCAAACCGGGACAGGGGATAGGGAGACCCAGTACTTC
CDR3: CASSQTGTGDRETQYF

D: NA
J: TRBJ2-7
V: TRBV7-9
size: NA
DNA: TGTGCCAGCAGCTTTCAGCAGGGTGCAGCCTACGAGCAGTACTTC
CDR3: CASSFQQGAAYEQYF

D: TRBD1
J: TRBJ2-7
V: TRBV28
size: NA
DNA: TGTGCCAGCAGTTTATCAAAGACAGGGGGCGGTTACGAGCAGTACTTC
CDR3: CASSLSKTGGGYEQYF

D: TRBD1
J: TRBJ1-2
V: TRBV9
size: NA
DNA: TGTGCCAGCAGCGCGGAAGGGACAGGGGTCGGGGATGGCTACACCTTC
CDR3: CASSAEGTGVGDGYTF

D: NA
J: TRBJ1-6
V: TRBV30
size: NA
DNA: TGTGCCTGGAGTCATTACCGAGCCTATAATTCACCCCTCCACTTT
CDR3: CAWSHYRAYNSPLHF

D: TRBD1
J: TRBJ1-5
V: TRBV5-1
size: NA
DNA: TGCGCCAGCAGCTTGACAGGGGCTGGTCAGCCCCAGCATTTT
CDR3: CASSLTGAGQPQHF

D: TRBD2
J: TRBJ2-1
V: TRBV5-1
size: NA
DNA: TGCGCCAGCAGCTTGGCCTGGCTAGCGGGGTACAATGAGCAGTTCTTC
CDR3: CASSLAWLAGYNEQFF

D: NA
J: TRBJ1-1
V: TRBV7-8
size: NA
DNA: TGTGCCAGCAGCTTAGCGAACTGGGACCGGACTGAAGCTTTCTTT
CDR3: CASSLANWDRTEAFF

D: NA
J: TRBJ2-2
V: TRBV2
size: NA
DNA: TGTGCCAGCAGCGTAAAATCCACAGGGTTTTCCGGGGAGCTGTTTTTT
CDR3: CASSVKSTGFSGELFF

D: NA
J: TRBJ1-5
V: TRBV19
size: NA
DNA: TGTGCCAGTAGTCATCAGGAGGGTCAGCCCCAGCATTTT
CDR3: CASSHQEGQPQHF

D: NA
J: TRBJ1-5
V: TRBV19
size: NA
DNA: TGTGCCAGTAGTATAGCTGCAGGCGCCAATCAGCCCCAGCATTTT
CDR3: CASSIAAGANQPQHF

D: NA
J: TRBJ2-7
V: TRBV21-1
size: NA
DNA: TGTGCCAGCAGCAAGGAGGGGACAGGGGGTTGCTACGAGCAGTACTTC
CDR3: CASSKEGTGGCYEQYF

D: NA
J: TRBJ2-3
V: TRBV10-3
size: NA
DNA: TGTGCCATCAGCGACTCTGTTCAGGCAGATACGCAGTATTTT
CDR3: CAISDSVQADTQYF

D: NA
J: TRBJ1-2
V: TRBV6-6
size: NA
DNA: TGTGCCAGCAGTTACGGTGAGAACTATGGCTACACCTTC
CDR3: CASSYGENYGYTF

D: NA
J: TRBJ2-7
V: TRBV28
size: NA
DNA: TGTGCCAGCAGTTTAGCTGGGAACGAGCAGTACTTC
CDR3: CASSLAGNEQYF

D: NA
J: TRBJ2-2
V: TRBV9
size: NA
DNA: TGTGCCAGCAGCCCAGCCCCCTATAACACCGGGGAGCTGTTTTTT
CDR3: CASSPAPYNTGELFF

D: TRBD2
J: TRBJ2-1
V: TRBV7-2
size: NA
DNA: TGTGCCAGCAGCTTTGGACTAGCCGAGTACAATGAGCAGTTCTTC
CDR3: CASSFGLAEYNEQFF

D: NA
J: TRBJ1-5
V: TRBV28
size: NA
DNA: TGTGCCAGCAGGGGGTCGGTGATTAATCAGCCCCAGCATTTT
CDR3: CASRGSVINQPQHF

D: NA
J: TRBJ2-7
V: TRBV18
size: NA
DNA: TGTGCCAGCTCACCAAACCCCCGGGACCTCTACGAGCAGTACTTC
CDR3: CASSPNPRDLYEQYF

D: TRBD2
J: TRBJ2-1
V: TRBV6-5
size: NA
DNA: TGTGCCAGCAGTTACGTCGCGGGAGGGTTTCTCAATGAGCAGTTCTTC
CDR3: CASSYVAGGFLNEQFF

D: NA
J: TRBJ2-2
V: TRBV10-3
size: once
DNA: TGTGCCGTTCGGACCGCGGGGACCGGGGAGCTGTTTTTT
CDR3: CAVRTAGTGELFF

D: NA
J: TRBJ2-7
V: TRBV6-6
size: NA
DNA: TGTGCCAGCAGTTACTGGACGGGGGGCAGCTACGAGCAGTACTTC
CDR3: CASSYWTGGSYEQYF

D: NA
J: TRBJ1-5
V: TRBV18
size: once
DNA: TGTGCCAGCTCACCGCAGGGTGTCCCGCCCCAGCATTTT
CDR3: CASSPQGVPPQHF

D: TRBD2
J: TRBJ2-3
V: TRBV28
size: NA
DNA: TGTGCCAGCAGAACGACCCTAGCGGGAGATACGCAGTATTTT
CDR3: CASRTTLAGDTQYF

D: TRBD2
J: TRBJ2-1
V: TRBV28
size: NA
DNA: TGTGCCAGCAGTCCTAGGCGGGCTAGCGGGGAAGATTACAATGAGCAGTTCTTC
CDR3: CASSPRRASGEDYNEQFF

D: NA
J: TRBJ2-7
V: TRBV10-1
size: NA
DNA: TGCGCCAGCAGCTCCCAAGGGGACTACGAGCAGTACTTC
CDR3: CASSSQGDYEQYF

D: NA
J: TRBJ2-2
V: TRBV5-6
size: NA
DNA: TGTGCCAGCAGCTTGGAGCCCGGGGAGCTGTTTTTT
CDR3: CASSLEPGELFF

D: NA
J: TRBJ2-7
V: TRBV9
size: NA
DNA: TGTGCCAGCAGCGTAGTTCCAGGGTTCTACGAGCAGTACTTC
CDR3: CASSVVPGFYEQYF

D: TRBD2
J: TRBJ2-1
V: TRBV20-1
size: NA
DNA: TGCAGTGCGAGTCCGCGGGGGAAGCAGTTCTTC
CDR3: CSASPRGKQFF

D: TRBD2
J: TRBJ2-7
V: TRBV28
size: NA
DNA: TGTGCCAGCAGTCCCTCCACTAGCGGGAGTGTGGAGCAGTACTTC
CDR3: CASSPSTSGSVEQYF

D: TRBD1
J: TRBJ1-5
V: TRBV6-6
size: NA
DNA: TGTGCCAGCAGCCACCACGACAGGGAGGATCAGCCCCAGCATTTT
CDR3: CASSHHDREDQPQHF

D: TRBD1
J: TRBJ1-2
V: TRBV19
size: few
DNA: TGTGCCAGTAGTTCGAGGACAGGGCCCTATGGCTACACCTTC
CDR3: CASSSRTGPYGYTF

D: NA
J: TRBJ1-1
V: TRBV5-4
size: NA
DNA: TGTGCCAGCAGCTTTCGGTCCGCCGGGGAACAAGCTTTCTTT
CDR3: CASSFRSAGEQAFF

D: TRBD1
J: TRBJ1-1
V: TRBV18
size: NA
DNA: TGTGCCAGCTCACCGAGGACAGGCAACACTGAAGCTTTCTTT
CDR3: CASSPRTGNTEAFF

D: NA
J: TRBJ2-7
V: TRBV19
size: NA
DNA: TGTGCCAGTAGTATAGTGGGGACCGAATTCTACGAGCAGTACTTC
CDR3: CASSIVGTEFYEQYF

D: TRBD2
J: TRBJ2-5
V: TRBV11-2
size: NA
DNA: TGTGCCAGCAGCTTAGGGTCACTAGCGGGAGGCGGAGGAGAGACCCAGTACTTC
CDR3: CASSLGSLAGGGGETQYF

D: TRBD1
J: TRBJ2-1
V: TRBV7-7
size: NA
DNA: TGTGCCAGCGGACGGGACAGGTACAATGAGCAGTTCTTC
CDR3: CASGRDRYNEQFF

D: TRBD1
J: TRBJ2-7
V: TRBV18
size: few
DNA: TGTGCCAGCTCACCAGGGACAGGCTACGAGCAGTACTTC
CDR3: CASSPGTGYEQYF

D: NA
J: TRBJ1-2
V: TRBV28
size: NA
DNA: TGTGCCAGCAGTTCCCCGGGGACCAACTATGGCTACACCTTC
CDR3: CASSSPGTNYGYTF

D: TRBD2
J: TRBJ2-1
V: TRBV7-9
size: NA
DNA: TGTGCCAGATCTATCATCGGGGTAGCGGGGAACAATGAGCAGTTCTTC
CDR3: CARSIIGVAGNNEQFF

D: NA
J: TRBJ1-2
V: TRBV6-5
size: NA
DNA: TGTGCCAGCAGTTACGAAGGGGGGTTTGGCTACACCTTC
CDR3: CASSYEGGFGYTF

D: NA
J: TRBJ2-1
V: TRBV7-3
size: NA
DNA: TGTGCCAGCAGCTTAAACTGGGCTAGCTCCAGCAATGAGCAGTTCTTC
CDR3: CASSLNWASSSNEQFF

D: TRBD2
J: TRBJ2-1
V: TRBV5-1
size: NA
DNA: TGCGCCAGCAGCTACGCTAGCGGGAATTACAATGAGCAGTTCTTC
CDR3: CASSYASGNYNEQFF

D: NA
J: TRBJ1-3
V: TRBV7-3
size: NA
DNA: TGTGCCAGCAGCTTAACGGGCAGCTCTGGAAACACCATATATTTT
CDR3: CASSLTGSSGNTIYF

D: NA
J: TRBJ1-5
V: TRBV6-1
size: few
DNA: TGTGCCAGCAGTGATGATGGACGGATCAATCAGCCCCAGCATTTT
CDR3: CASSDDGRINQPQHF

D: TRBD2
J: TRBJ2-7
V: TRBV19
size: NA
DNA: TGTGCCAGTAGTAGACTAGCGGGAGTTAACGAGCAGTACTTC
CDR3: CASSRLAGVNEQYF

D: NA
J: TRBJ1-4
V: TRBV5-6
size: NA
DNA: TGTGCCAGCAGCCTACAGGGAACTAATGAAAAACTGTTTTTT
CDR3: CASSLQGTNEKLFF

D: TRBD1
J: TRBJ2-7
V: TRBV6-1
size: NA
DNA: TGTGCCAGCAGATTCCGGGACAGGGGGCCCTACGAGCAGTACTTC
CDR3: CASRFRDRGPYEQYF